This TCR beta chain was documented in a study of identical twins. Study-level results: Out-of-frame TCR alpha sharing observed in monozygotic twins exceeded model estimates.

Germline values: CDR1 ENHRY, CDR2 SYGVKD. The CDR3 is 17 residues long. Unmatched junction bases numbered 9, after V lost 0 bases and J lost 5 bases. In its sample, this clonotype was seen a few times. Its antigen is as yet unknown. TCRdb fed the 5' RACE reads into MiXCR, producing one record per CDR3 protein. The sample shows about 520,000 distinct CDR3 sequences, 20% to 25% of them seen only once. These same records also appear under a second study, on T cells expressing NK-cell markers.

The sequence was obtained from a woman aged 18-29 years in good health. The sample was CD4+ T cells sorted from blood. This chain connects TRBV10-3 to TRBJ1-2; the match to TRBD1 covers 10 bases. CDR3: CAISESFPGQGKYGYTF. In nucleotides, the CDR3 is TGTGCCATCAGTGAGTCGTTCCCGGGACAGGGGAAGTATGGCTACACCTTC.